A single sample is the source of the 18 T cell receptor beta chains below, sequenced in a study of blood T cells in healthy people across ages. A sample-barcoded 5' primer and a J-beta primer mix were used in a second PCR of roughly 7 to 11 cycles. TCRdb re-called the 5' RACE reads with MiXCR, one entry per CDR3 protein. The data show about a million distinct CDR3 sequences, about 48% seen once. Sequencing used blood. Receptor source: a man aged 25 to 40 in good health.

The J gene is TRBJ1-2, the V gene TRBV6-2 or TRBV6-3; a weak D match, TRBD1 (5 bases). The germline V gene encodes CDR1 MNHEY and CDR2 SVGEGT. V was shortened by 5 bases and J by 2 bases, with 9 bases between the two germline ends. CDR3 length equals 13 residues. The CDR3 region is CASSETENYGYTF. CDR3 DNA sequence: TGTGCCAGCAGTGAGACAGAGAACTATGGCTACACCTTC.

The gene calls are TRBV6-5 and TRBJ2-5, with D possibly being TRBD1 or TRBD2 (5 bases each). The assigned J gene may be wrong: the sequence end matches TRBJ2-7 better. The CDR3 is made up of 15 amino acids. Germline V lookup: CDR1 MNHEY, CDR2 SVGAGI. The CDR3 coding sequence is TGTGCCAGCAGTTATGGGACCGGACCCCCCTACGAGCAGTACTTC. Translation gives CASSYGTGPPYEQYF.

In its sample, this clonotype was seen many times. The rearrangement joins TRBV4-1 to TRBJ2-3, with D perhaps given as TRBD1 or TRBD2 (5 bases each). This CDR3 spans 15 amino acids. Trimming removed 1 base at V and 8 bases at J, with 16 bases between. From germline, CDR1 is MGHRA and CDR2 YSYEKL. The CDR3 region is CASSQGGVSPRTQYF. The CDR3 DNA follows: TGCGCCAGCAGCCAAGGAGGGGTTAGCCCCCGTACGCAGTATTTT.

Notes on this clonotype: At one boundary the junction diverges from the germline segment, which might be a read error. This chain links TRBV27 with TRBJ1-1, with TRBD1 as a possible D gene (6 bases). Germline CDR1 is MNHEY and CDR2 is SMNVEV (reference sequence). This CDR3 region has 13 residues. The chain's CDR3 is CPSRQGPRTEAFF. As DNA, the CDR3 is TGTCCCAGCAGGCAGGGGCCACGCACTGAAGCTTTCTTT.

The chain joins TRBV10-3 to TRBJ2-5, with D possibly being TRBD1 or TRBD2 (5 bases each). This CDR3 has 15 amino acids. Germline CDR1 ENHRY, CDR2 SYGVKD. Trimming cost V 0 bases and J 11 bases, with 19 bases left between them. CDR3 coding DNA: TGTGCCATCAGTGAGTCTGGGACCAGAGGGGATGAGCAGTACTTC. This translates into CAISESGTRGDEQYF.

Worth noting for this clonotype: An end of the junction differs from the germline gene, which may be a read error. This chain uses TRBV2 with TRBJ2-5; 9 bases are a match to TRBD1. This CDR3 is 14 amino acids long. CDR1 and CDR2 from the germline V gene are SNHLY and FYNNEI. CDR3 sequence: CASNTQGAKEAQYF. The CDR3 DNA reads TGTGCCAGCAACACACAGGGGGCGAAAGAGGCCCAGTACTTC.

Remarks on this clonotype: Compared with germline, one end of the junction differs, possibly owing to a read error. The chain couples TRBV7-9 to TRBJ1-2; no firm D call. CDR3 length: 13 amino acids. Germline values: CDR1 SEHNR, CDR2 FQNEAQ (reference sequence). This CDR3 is CANSLGQPDGYTF. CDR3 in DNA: TGTGCCAACAGCTTAGGTCAGCCAGATGGCTACACCTTC.

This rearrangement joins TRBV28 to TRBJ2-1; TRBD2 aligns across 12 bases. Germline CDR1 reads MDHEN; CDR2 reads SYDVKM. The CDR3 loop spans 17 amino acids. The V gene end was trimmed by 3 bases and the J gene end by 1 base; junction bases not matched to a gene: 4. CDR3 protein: CASSFPSGGGSYNEQFF. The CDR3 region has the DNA TGTGCCAGCAGTTTCCCTAGCGGGGGGGGGTCCTACAATGAGCAGTTCTTC.

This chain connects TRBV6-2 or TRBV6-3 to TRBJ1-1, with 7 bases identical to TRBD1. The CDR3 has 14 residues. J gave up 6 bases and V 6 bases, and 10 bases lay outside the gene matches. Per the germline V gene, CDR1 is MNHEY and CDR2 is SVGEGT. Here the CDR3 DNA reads TGTGCCAGCAGGTCAATCCGGGACAGCGCTGAAGCTTTCTTT. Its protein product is CASRSIRDSAEAFF.

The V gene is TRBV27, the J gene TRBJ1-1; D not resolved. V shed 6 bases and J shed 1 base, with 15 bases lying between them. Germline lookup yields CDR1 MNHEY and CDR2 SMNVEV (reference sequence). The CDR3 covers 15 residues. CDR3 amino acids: CASSQSPVGNTEAFF. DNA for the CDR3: TGTGCCAGCAGCCAGAGCCCCGTGGGGAACACTGAAGCTTTCTTT.

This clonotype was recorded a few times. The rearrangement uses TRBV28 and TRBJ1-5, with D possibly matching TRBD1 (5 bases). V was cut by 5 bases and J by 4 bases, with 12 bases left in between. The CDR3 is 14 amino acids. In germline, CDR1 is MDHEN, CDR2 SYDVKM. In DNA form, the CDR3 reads TGTGCCAGCAGTCATGGGGCAGCAAATCAGCCCCAGCATTTT. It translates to CASSHGAANQPQHF. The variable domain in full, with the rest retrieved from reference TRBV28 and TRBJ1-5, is DVKVTQSSRYLVKRTGEKVFLECVQDMDHENMFWYRQDPGLGLRLIYFSYDVKMKEKGDIPEGYSVSREKKERFSLILESASTNQTSMYLCASSHGAANQPQHFGDGTRLSIL.

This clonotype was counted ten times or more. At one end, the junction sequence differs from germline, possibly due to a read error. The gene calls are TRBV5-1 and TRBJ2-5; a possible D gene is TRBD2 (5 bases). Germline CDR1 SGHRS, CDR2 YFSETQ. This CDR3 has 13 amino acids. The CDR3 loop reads CASSLSGQETQYF. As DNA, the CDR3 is TGTGCCAGCAGTTTATCGGGACAAGAGACCCAGTACTTC.

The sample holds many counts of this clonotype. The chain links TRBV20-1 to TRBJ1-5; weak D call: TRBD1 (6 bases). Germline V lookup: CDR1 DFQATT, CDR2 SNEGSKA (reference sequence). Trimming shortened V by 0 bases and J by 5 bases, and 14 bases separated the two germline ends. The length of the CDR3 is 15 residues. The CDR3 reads CSARDNPGADQPQHF. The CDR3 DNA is TGCAGTGCTAGAGATAACCCAGGGGCCGATCAGCCCCAGCATTTT.

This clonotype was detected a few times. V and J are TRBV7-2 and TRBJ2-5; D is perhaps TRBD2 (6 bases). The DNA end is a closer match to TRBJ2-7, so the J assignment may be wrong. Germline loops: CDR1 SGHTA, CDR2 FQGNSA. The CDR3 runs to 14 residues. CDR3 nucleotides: TGTGCCAGCTCCTTGGACGCCCGGGAGCGCGAGCAGTACTTC. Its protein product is CASSLDAREREQYF.

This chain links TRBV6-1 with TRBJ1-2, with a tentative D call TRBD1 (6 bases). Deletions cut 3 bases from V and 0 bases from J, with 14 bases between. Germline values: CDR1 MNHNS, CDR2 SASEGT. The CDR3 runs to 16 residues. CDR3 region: CASSEGPGAANYGYTF. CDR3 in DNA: TGTGCCAGCAGTGAGGGACCGGGGGCGGCTAACTATGGCTACACCTTC.

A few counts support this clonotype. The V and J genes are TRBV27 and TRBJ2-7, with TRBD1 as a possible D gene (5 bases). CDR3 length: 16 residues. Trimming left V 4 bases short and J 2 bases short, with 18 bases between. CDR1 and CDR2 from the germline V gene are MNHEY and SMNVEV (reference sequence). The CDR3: CASSSLSRERTYEQYF. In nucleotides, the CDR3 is TGTGCCAGCAGTTCACTCAGCAGGGAAAGGACCTACGAGCAGTACTTC.

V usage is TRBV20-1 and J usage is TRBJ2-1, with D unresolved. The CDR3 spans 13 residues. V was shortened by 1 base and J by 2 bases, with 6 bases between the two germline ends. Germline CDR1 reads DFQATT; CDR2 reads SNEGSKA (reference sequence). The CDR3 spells CSARGAPYNEQFF. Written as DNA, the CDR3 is TGCAGTGCTAGAGGGGCCCCCTACAATGAGCAGTTCTTC.

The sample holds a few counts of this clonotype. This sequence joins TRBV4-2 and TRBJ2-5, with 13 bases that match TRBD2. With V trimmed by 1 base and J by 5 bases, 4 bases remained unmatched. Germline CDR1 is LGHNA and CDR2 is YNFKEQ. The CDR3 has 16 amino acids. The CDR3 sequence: CASSQGTSGGVETQYF. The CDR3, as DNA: TGTGCCAGCAGCCAAGGGACTAGCGGGGGAGTGGAGACCCAGTACTTC.